This passage covers 29 T cell receptor beta chains from one sample sequenced in a study of T cells in Graves' hyperthyroidism and ophthalmopathy. RNA transcripts yielded amplified TCR beta CDR3 regions. Carried out on the TCR CDR3, a first-round RT-PCR used the HTBI primer set. TCRdb processed the multiplex PCR reads anew with MiXCR; each CDR3 protein has one entry. The sample shows 490,000 or so distinct CDR3 sequences, just under 20% of them seen only once. Sample: blood. Source of these receptors: a man aged 35-49 years with Graves' ophthalmopathy.

With respect to this clonotype: This could be a read error, since a much larger clone is one nucleotide away. This CDR3 is missing its conserved last phenylalanine or tryptophan, likely due to a read error. The chain recombines TRBV12-3 or TRBV12-4 with TRBJ1-2, with TRBD1 matching 8 bases. Trimming took 3 bases from V and 4 from J; bases not matched to a gene: 4. The CDR3 runs 14 residues. This CDR3 reads CASSLQGASYGYTL. Here the CDR3 DNA reads TGTGCCAGCAGTTTGCAGGGGGCGAGCTATGGCTACACCCTC.

The chain couples TRBV3-1 to TRBJ1-2, with TRBD1 matching 10 bases. The CDR3 runs 14 residues. Germline-derived CDR1 and CDR2 are LGHDT and YNNKEL (reference sequence). V shed 10 bases, J shed 6 bases, and the junction held 11 bases outside the gene matches. In nucleotides, the CDR3 is TGTGCCACTCGCCGGGGACAGGGGAGAGATGGCTACACCTTC. It codes for CATRRGQGRDGYTF.

This clonotype was detected a few times. The chain has TRBV5-1 and TRBJ2-1; the D call may be TRBD1 or TRBD2 (6 bases each). V was pared by 0 bases and J by 2 bases, with 15 bases between. Looked up from germline, CDR1 is SGHRS and CDR2 is YFSETQ. The CDR3 runs 17 residues. This CDR3 is CASSLGGANRAYNEQFF. The CDR3 coding sequence is TGCGCCAGCAGCTTGGGGGGGGCTAACAGGGCCTACAATGAGCAGTTCTTC.

In this sample, this clonotype turned up many times. DNA of the CDR3: TGTGCCAGCAGCTCTGGGACGGAAGAGACCCAGTACTTC. Protein: CASSSGTEETQYF. V and J are TRBV7-2 and TRBJ2-5; either TRBD1 or TRBD2 may supply D (5 bases each). CDR1 is SGHTA, CDR2 FQGNSA, per germline. V was pared by 4 bases and J by 3 bases, with 9 bases between. The CDR3 totals 13 residues.

The rearrangement links TRBV20-1 to TRBJ1-1; D might be TRBD1 (5 bases). This CDR3 comprises 15 residues. In germline, CDR1 is DFQATT, CDR2 SNEGSKA (reference sequence). V was clipped by 5 bases and J by 1 base, with 17 bases between them. CDR3 sequence reads: CSAALEGRSNTEAFF. The CDR3 nucleotides are TGCAGTGCTGCGTTGGAGGGGCGGTCGAACACTGAAGCTTTCTTT.

This chain connects TRBV9 to TRBJ1-1; D not certain. Looked up from germline, CDR1 is SGDLS and CDR2 is YYNGEE. V was clipped by 4 bases and J by 2 bases, with 12 bases between them. This CDR3 contains 14 residues. For the CDR3, the DNA is TGTGCCAGCAGCCAAGTCGGGGTAAACACTGAAGCTTTCTTT. Translating it yields CASSQVGVNTEAFF.

This clonotype has a handful of counts. This rearrangement joins TRBV27 to TRBJ1-1; D perhaps matches TRBD1 (6 bases). Trimming stripped 6 bases from V and 8 bases from J, with 10 bases between. The CDR3 has 11 residues. The germline CDR1 and CDR2 sequences are MNHEY and SMNVEV (reference sequence). This chain's CDR3 is CASRNRVEAFF. In DNA, the CDR3 is TGTGCCAGCAGGAACAGGGTCGAAGCTTTCTTT.

The sample holds many counts of this clonotype. The chain joins TRBV30 to TRBJ1-3; no definite D call. Germline assignment: CDR1 GTSNPN and CDR2 SVGIG (reference sequence). V was trimmed by 5 bases and J by 4 bases, leaving 15 bases between them. The CDR3 totals 14 residues. The CDR3 spells CAWQRGRSGNTIYF. CDR3 DNA: TGTGCCTGGCAGAGAGGGAGATCCGGAAACACCATATATTTT.

A single count supports this clonotype. The V and J genes are TRBV7-9 and TRBJ2-5, with D perhaps TRBD1 (6 bases). The end of the DNA is better explained by TRBJ2-1, so the J call may be wrong. Germline loops: CDR1 SEHNR, CDR2 FQNEAQ (reference sequence). This CDR3 is 13 amino acids long. CDR3 nucleotides: TGTGCCAGCAGCGCACAGGGTCAAGAGACCCAGTTCTTC. The encoded protein is CASSAQGQETQFF.

Note on this clonotype: A single base separates this from a much larger clone, so it may be a read error. J is TRBJ2-6 and V is TRBV2; D is ambiguous. Germline CDR1 is SNHLY and CDR2 is FYNNEI. V was pared by 8 bases and J by 4 bases, with 9 bases between. This CDR3 spans 13 amino acids. The CDR3: CASRAEGANVLTF. The DNA for the CDR3 is TGTGCCAGCCGGGCAGAAGGGGCCAACGTCCTGACTTTC.

The sample holds one count of this clonotype. This chain links TRBV9 with TRBJ2-7; the D call may be TRBD1 or TRBD2 (5 bases each). Germline V gene data show CDR1 as SGDLS and CDR2 as YYNGEE. The germline V and J ends were trimmed by 4 bases and 3 bases, with 11 bases remaining between them. CDR3 length: 13 residues. For the CDR3, the DNA is TGTGCCAGCAGCCACGAGGGGAACTACGAGCAGTACTTC. It yields the protein CASSHEGNYEQYF. Combining the CDR3 with reference TRBV9 and TRBJ2-7 gives the whole variable domain DSGVTQTPKHLITATGQRVTLRCSPRSGDLSVYWYQQSLDQGLQFLIQYYNGEERAKGNILERFSAQQFPDLHSELNLSSLELGDSALYFCASSHEGNYEQYFGPGTRLTVT.

This chain uses TRBV7-8 with TRBJ2-2, with TRBD2 matching 12 bases. V shed 5 bases and J 6 bases; nucleotides not matched to a gene: 1. The CDR3 loop spans 14 amino acids. Per the germline V gene, CDR1 is SGHVS and CDR2 is FQNEAQ. The CDR3 coding sequence is TGTGCCAGCAGCCCTAGCGGGGGGGCCGGGGAGCTGTTTTTT. Encoded protein: CASSPSGGAGELFF. Full variable domain (remainder filled in from reference TRBV7-8 and TRBJ2-2): GAGVSQSPRYKVAKRGQDVALRCDPISGHVSLFWYQQALGQGPEFLTYFQNEAQLDKSGLPSDRFFAERPEGSVSTLKIQRTQQEDSAVYLCASSPSGGAGELFFGEGSRLTVL.

The sample holds one count of this clonotype. The genes are TRBV20-1 and TRBJ1-1; 7 nucleotides match TRBD1. J was trimmed by 4 bases and V by 7 bases; bases with no gene match: 9. Germline CDR1 and CDR2: DFQATT and SNEGSKA (reference sequence). The length of the CDR3 is 13 residues. The CDR3 sequence is CSVIRGVLTEAFF. The CDR3 nucleotides read TGCAGTGTTATCAGGGGGGTCCTCACTGAAGCTTTCTTT.

The V and J genes are TRBV6-5 and TRBJ2-7; TRBD1 might be the D (6 bases). Germline loops: CDR1 MNHEY, CDR2 SVGAGI. V was pared by 0 bases and J by 7 bases, with 13 bases between. CDR3 size: 14 residues. CDR3 loop: CASSYSPGAVEQYF. Here the CDR3 DNA reads TGTGCCAGCAGTTACTCTCCAGGGGCGGTAGAGCAGTACTTC.

With regard to this clonotype: Being one base from a much bigger clone, this may be a read error. This rearrangement joins TRBV7-8 to TRBJ2-5; 12 bases line up with TRBD2. This CDR3 has 15 amino acids. Germline V gene sequence: CDR1 SGHVS, CDR2 FQNEAQ. J was trimmed by 4 bases and V by 4 bases; bases with no gene match: 4. This CDR3 is CASSSSGGARETQYF. The CDR3 DNA reads TGTGCCAGCAGCTCTAGCGGGGGGGCCCGAGAGACCCAGTACTTC.

This clonotype was detected only a few times. The chain employs TRBV3-1 and TRBJ2-2; unclear D gene. Germline V lookup: CDR1 LGHDT, CDR2 YNNKEL (reference sequence). V dropped 1 base and J dropped 7 bases, with 10 bases sitting between them. The CDR3 runs 14 residues. Here the CDR3 DNA reads TGTGCCAGCAGCCAAGGAGTAGGAAGCGGGGAGCTGTTTTTT. Its translation is CASSQGVGSGELFF. Using reference TRBV3-1 and TRBJ2-2 for the parts outside the CDR3, the full variable domain is DTAVSQTPKYLVTQMGNDKSIKCEQNLGHDTMYWYKQDSKKFLKIMFSYNNKELIINETVPNRFSPKSPDKAHLNLHINSLELGDSAVYFCASSQGVGSGELFFGEGSRLTVL.

This clonotype was seen repeatedly, ten times or more. J is TRBJ2-1 and V is TRBV6-1; TRBD1 aligns across 11 bases. The V and J ends lost 1 base and 4 bases, in that order; junction bases with no gene match: 12. Germline V gene lookup returns CDR1 MNHNS and CDR2 SASEGT. The CDR3 is made up of 19 amino acids. The CDR3, as DNA: TGTGCCAGCAGTGAAGTTTGGACAGGGGGCGCGCGGCGGTACAATGAGCAGTTCTTC. This translates into CASSEVWTGGARRYNEQFF.

This clonotype was counted only a few times. The rearrangement links TRBV27 to TRBJ1-2, with TRBD1 as a possible D gene (6 bases). The germline V gene encodes CDR1 MNHEY and CDR2 SMNVEV (reference sequence). The CDR3 is 15 amino acids. V was clipped by 4 bases and J by 0 bases, with 12 bases between them. The CDR3 bases are TGTGCCAGCAGTTATCGGGGGCCTACTAACTATGGCTACACCTTC. Its translation: CASSYRGPTNYGYTF.

This clonotype was picked up a small number of times. V is TRBV12-3 or TRBV12-4 and J is TRBJ2-4; a possible D gene is TRBD2 (6 bases). V was shortened by 3 bases and J by 1 base, with 7 bases between the two germline ends. CDR3 length: 14 amino acids. CDR3 in amino acids: CASSLEGAKNIQYF. The CDR3 DNA is TGTGCCAGCAGTTTGGAGGGGGCCAAAAACATTCAGTACTTC.

This clonotype was picked up a small number of times. The V gene is TRBV6-1, the J gene TRBJ2-2; no definite D call. CDR3 length: 14 residues. Trimming left V 4 bases short and J 8 bases short, with 14 bases between. Germline V gene data show CDR1 as MNHNS and CDR2 as SASEGT. In DNA, the CDR3 is TGTGCCAGCAGTGGCCTCGAGTTTCGAGGGGAGCTGTTTTTT. This translates into CASSGLEFRGELFF.

This clonotype has a count of ten or more. The CDR3: CASSRPPGTTNSPLHF. As DNA, the CDR3 is TGTGCCAGCAGTAGACCTCCCGGGACTACGAATTCACCCCTCCACTTT. The chain carries TRBV2 and TRBJ1-6; D may be TRBD1 (5 bases). The CDR3 is 16 residues long. Trimming took 5 bases from V and 7 from J, leaving 18 bases between them. Germline V gene lookup returns CDR1 SNHLY and CDR2 FYNNEI.

The chain employs TRBV19 and TRBJ2-7; D may match TRBD1 or TRBD2 (7 bases each). The CDR3 contains 15 residues. Per germline, CDR1 LNHDA and CDR2 SQIVND (reference sequence). The V end was cut by 5 bases, the J end by 1 base, with 15 bases between. The CDR3 reads CASSFRGDRSYEQYF. The CDR3 coding sequence is TGTGCCAGTAGTTTTCGGGGGGACAGATCCTACGAGCAGTACTTC.

This clonotype was counted ten times or more. The chain combines TRBV7-2 with TRBJ2-7; 12 nucleotides agree with TRBD2. V dropped 1 base and J dropped 7; count of bases not matched to a gene: 11. The CDR3 covers 17 residues. Germline V gives CDR1 SGHTA, CDR2 FQGNSA. CDR3 amino acids: CASSLGLAGATGREQYF. DNA of the CDR3: TGTGCCAGCAGCTTAGGACTAGCGGGAGCCACGGGAAGGGAGCAGTACTTC. The full variable domain, rest sourced from reference TRBV7-2 and TRBJ2-7, is GAGVSQSPSNKVTEKGKDVELRCDPISGHTALYWYRQSLGQGLEFLIYFQGNSAPDKSGLPSDRFSAERTGGSVSTLTIQRTQQEDSAVYLCASSLGLAGATGREQYFGPGTRLTVT.

This rearrangement joins TRBV27 to TRBJ2-3, with D perhaps being TRBD1 or TRBD2 (5 bases each). The CDR3 covers 16 residues. The V gene lost 5 bases and the J gene lost 3 bases, with 18 bases spanning the gap. Germline V gene lookup returns CDR1 MNHEY and CDR2 SMNVEV (reference sequence). DNA for the CDR3: TGTGCCAGCAGTCCCTACCTGGGGGAAGGGACAGATACGCAGTATTTT. Translated: CASSPYLGEGTDTQYF.

V and J are TRBV14 and TRBJ2-1; D is undetermined. CDR3 length: 16 amino acids. The germline V gene has CDR1 SGHDN and CDR2 FVKESK. Trimming shortened V by 4 bases and J by 0 bases, and 13 bases separated the two germline ends. The DNA for the CDR3 is TGTGCCAGCAGCCCTAGGAGTCAAAGCTCCTACAATGAGCAGTTCTTC. The encoded protein is CASSPRSQSSYNEQFF.

The chain links TRBV20-1 to TRBJ1-2, with D tentatively TRBD1 (5 bases). This CDR3 region has 14 residues. CDR1 DFQATT and CDR2 SNEGSKA come from the germline V gene (reference sequence). V dropped 3 bases and J dropped 4 bases, with 15 bases sitting between them. The CDR3 DNA is TGCAGTGCTAGGTCGGGACTTAGGGGCTATGGCTACACCTTC. Its protein product is CSARSGLRGYGYTF.

The chain combines TRBV7-2 with TRBJ2-3; 11 nucleotides match TRBD2. CDR1 is SGHTA, CDR2 FQGNSA, per germline. J was trimmed by 4 bases and V by 5 bases; bases with no gene match: 14. The length of the CDR3 is 18 residues. The CDR3 bases are TGTGCCAGCAGCGAGGTAGCGGGGGGGTCACAAGCATCAGATACGCAGTATTTT. It encodes CASSEVAGGSQASDTQYF.

This chain joins TRBV20-1 and TRBJ2-7; D may be TRBD1 (6 bases). The V gene's germline CDR1 is DFQATT and CDR2 SNEGSKA (reference sequence). This CDR3 comprises 14 residues. Trimming cost V 0 bases and J 0 bases, with 9 bases left between them. CDR3 nucleotides: TGCAGTGCTAGAGAAGGACAGCCCTCCTACGAGCAGTACTTC. Its protein product is CSAREGQPSYEQYF.

This clonotype has at least ten counts. The rearrangement uses TRBV5-1 and TRBJ2-7, with 7 bases that match TRBD1. Per the germline V gene, CDR1 is SGHRS and CDR2 is YFSETQ. The CDR3 length is 14 residues. V lost 1 base and J lost 4; bases outside the gene matches: 5. For the CDR3, the DNA is TGCGCCAGCAGCTTGACCGGACAGGTGTACGAGCAGTACTTC. As protein: CASSLTGQVYEQYF.